The rows below give T cell receptor beta chains drawn from one sample of a study of T cell repertoires in aging, cancer and after chemotherapy. Via MiXCR, TCRdb re-called the multiplex PCR reads, giving one row per CDR3 protein. The sample contains 9,000 to 9,500 distinct CDR3 sequences, 34% of which appear only once. Sequenced input: blood. These receptors all come from a human donor in good health. Both conserved end residues are part of each CDR3. The D gene is left open where the match is weak. Where a row states a size, it is once, few, many or the class of an expanded clone; other rows omit it.

J	V	D	size	CDR3	DNA
TRBJ1-2	TRBV20-1	NA	few	CSARENGYTF	TGCAGTGCTAGAGAAAACGGCTACACCTTC
TRBJ2-5	TRBV19	NA	few	CASSLYGAETQYF	TGTGCCAGTAGTCTCTACGGGGCCGAGACCCAGTACTTC
TRBJ2-5	TRBV7-9	NA	few	CASSFQETQYF	TGTGCCAGCAGCTTTCAGGAGACCCAGTACTTC
TRBJ2-1	TRBV6-2/TRBV6-3	NA	NA	CASSGSLVYNEQFF	TGTGCCAGCAGTGGGTCACTAGTCTACAATGAGCAGTTCTTC
TRBJ1-1	TRBV6-1	NA	NA	CASSERARTEAFF	TGTGCCAGCAGTGAGAGGGCACGGACTGAAGCTTTCTTT
TRBJ1-1	TRBV28	TRBD1	NA	CASSLTFRRQGRGTEAFF	TGTGCCAGCAGTTTGACGTTTAGGAGACAGGGGCGGGGAACTGAAGCTTTCTTT
TRBJ1-2	TRBV15	NA	few	CATSVGVEGWYYGYTF	TGTGCCACCAGCGTTGGGGTAGAGGGCTGGTACTATGGCTACACCTTC
TRBJ2-3	TRBV6-6	TRBD1	NA	CASSDDRGTDTQYF	TGTGCCAGCAGTGACGACAGGGGCACAGATACGCAGTATTTT
TRBJ1-2	TRBV5-6	NA	few	CASSLVLGVGYGYTF	TGTGCCAGCAGCTTGGTTCTGGGCGTCGGCTATGGCTACACCTTC
TRBJ1-4	TRBV20-1	NA	NA	CSALRETTNEKLFF	TGCAGTGCTCTTCGGGAAACAACTAATGAAAAACTGTTTTTT